Below are 23 T cell receptor beta chains sequenced from a single sample in a study of cytomegalovirus exposure and HLA in healthy donors. PCR used 60 Vbeta primers and 13 Jbeta primers. Only in-frame clones appear in the TCRdb table, and some are missing; sequencing was by immunoSEQ multiplex PCR. Among some 120,000 clones listed, approximately 80% were seen once. The material sequenced was PBMCs. These receptor sequences come from a man aged 25 to 40 in good health and CMV-seronegative.

V and J are TRBV25-1 and TRBJ1-1; 7 nucleotides agree with TRBD1. The V segment lost 6 bases and the J segment 0 bases; nucleotides outside the gene matches: 4. The germline V gene encodes CDR1 MGHDK and CDR2 SYGVNS. The CDR3 has 14 amino acids. The CDR3 DNA follows: TGTGCCAGCAGGGCGGACAGGTTGAACACTGAAGCTTTCTTT. The encoded protein is CASRADRLNTEAFF.

J is TRBJ1-1 and V is TRBV9, with 10 positions matching TRBD1. V was clipped by 3 bases and J by 3 bases; unmatched bases: 5. The CDR3 runs 15 residues. CDR1 SGDLS and CDR2 YYNGEE come from the germline V gene. In DNA form, the CDR3 reads TGTGCCAGCAGCGGACAGGGGGCGCGAGACACTGAAGCTTTCTTT. Its protein product is CASSGQGARDTEAFF.

This clone has just one count. The gene calls are TRBV6-1 and TRBJ1-1; D possibly corresponds to TRBD1 (5 bases). The CDR3 covers 14 residues. Trimming left V 6 bases short and J 4 bases short, with 15 bases between. Germline lookup yields CDR1 MNHNS and CDR2 SASEGT. DNA for the CDR3: TGTGCCAGCAGCAACACTTGGGGGGGCACTGAAGCTTTCTTT. This sequence encodes CASSNTWGGTEAFF.

The CDR3 nucleotides read TGTGCCAGCAGCGTAACCGGGAATGAGCAGTTCTTC. Protein: CASSVTGNEQFF. V and J are TRBV9 and TRBJ2-1; unclear D gene. Trimming removed 1 base from V and 7 bases from J, with 6 bases in between. The CDR3 totals 12 residues. Looked up from germline, CDR1 is SGDLS and CDR2 is YYNGEE.

V usage is TRBV10-3 and J usage is TRBJ2-3, with 8 bases matching TRBD1. The CDR3 has 15 amino acids. Germline values: CDR1 ENHRY, CDR2 SYGVKD. Trimming removed 6 bases from V and 3 bases from J; junction bases left unmatched: 8. CDR3 coding DNA: TGTGCCATCAGGGGGGCCGGACAGGGTACAGATACGCAGTATTTT. Its protein product is CAIRGAGQGTDTQYF.

This chain connects TRBV9 to TRBJ2-7; 7 bases align to TRBD1. The germline V gene encodes CDR1 SGDLS and CDR2 YYNGEE. The CDR3 runs 13 residues. V was pared by 7 bases and J by 6 bases, with 10 bases of the junction left unmatched. The DNA for the CDR3 is TGTGCCAGCCAAGGTGAGGGGGCCTCCGAGCAGTACTTC. This translates into CASQGEGASEQYF.

This chain uses TRBV18 with TRBJ1-4; 9 bases are shared with TRBD1. CDR1 KGHSH and CDR2 LQKENI come from the germline V gene. V trimming: 4 bases; J trimming: 4 bases; junction bases outside the gene matches: 10. The CDR3 length is 17 residues. CDR3 coding DNA: TGTGCCAGCTCACGGTTAGTCGGACAGGGGATTAATGAAAAACTGTTTTTT. Its translation: CASSRLVGQGINEKLFF.

The rearrangement uses TRBV19 and TRBJ2-3, with D possibly matching TRBD1 (6 bases). The germline V and J ends were trimmed by 2 bases and 1 base, with 10 bases remaining between them. The CDR3 is 15 residues long. Per the germline V gene, CDR1 is LNHDA and CDR2 is SQIVND (reference sequence). CDR3 in amino acids: CASSINRERTDTQYF. CDR3 nucleotide sequence: TGTGCCAGTAGTATAAACAGGGAACGCACAGATACGCAGTATTTT.

The J gene is TRBJ1-2, the V gene TRBV7-3, with TRBD1 matching 7 bases. CDR3 size: 15 residues. Germline loops: CDR1 SGHTA, CDR2 FQGTGA. V was pared by 2 bases and J by 8 bases, with 11 bases of the junction left unmatched. CDR3 region: CASSLDPRAGGGYTF. CDR3 sequence (DNA): TGTGCCAGCAGCTTAGATCCCAGGGCAGGGGGGGGCTACACCTTC.

This clone was counted only a few times. The chain is built from TRBV7-9 and TRBJ2-5, with D perhaps matching TRBD1 (5 bases). V lost 0 bases to trimming and J lost 5 bases, with 13 bases between them. CDR3 length equals 15 residues. Germline V CDR1 and CDR2: SEHNR, FQNEAQ (reference sequence). CDR3 protein: CASSLAAGKGETQYF. The DNA of the CDR3 is TGTGCCAGCAGCTTAGCCGCAGGGAAGGGGGAGACCCAGTACTTC.

This chain connects TRBV11-3 to TRBJ2-5, with 7 nucleotides matching TRBD1. The CDR3 has 16 residues. Trimming removed 5 bases from V and 4 bases from J; junction bases left unmatched: 13. Germline assignment: CDR1 SGHNT and CDR2 YENEEA. This CDR3 is CASSHQNRGGVETQYF. The CDR3 DNA follows: TGTGCCAGCAGCCACCAAAACAGAGGGGGCGTAGAGACCCAGTACTTC. Complete variable domain (other parts from reference TRBV11-3 and TRBJ2-5): EAGVVQSPRYKIIEKKQPVAFWCNPISGHNTLYWYLQNLGQGPELLIRYENEEAVDDSQLPKDRFSAERLKGVDSTLKIQPAELGDSAVYLCASSHQNRGGVETQYFGPGTRLLVL.

This chain uses TRBV19 with TRBJ1-4; D not resolved. Looked up from germline, CDR1 is LNHDA and CDR2 is SQIVND (reference sequence). Trimming took 3 bases from V and 0 from J, leaving 11 bases between them. This CDR3 is 16 amino acids long. The CDR3 loop is CASSITQFATNEKLFF. The CDR3 DNA reads as TGTGCCAGTAGTATCACACAATTTGCAACTAATGAAAAACTGTTTTTT. Supplemented by reference TRBV19 and TRBJ1-4, the full variable domain reads DGGITQSPKYLFRKEGQNVTLSCEQNLNHDAMYWYRQDPGQGLRLIYYSQIVNDFQKGDIAEGYSVSREKKESFPLTVTSAQKNPTAFYLCASSITQFATNEKLFFGSGTQLSVL.

The rearrangement joins TRBV9 to TRBJ2-3, with D unresolved. From germline, CDR1 is SGDLS and CDR2 YYNGEE. The CDR3 has 12 residues. V shed 3 bases and J shed 0 bases, with 2 bases lying between them. CDR3 loop: CASSASTDTQYF. CDR3 DNA: TGTGCCAGCAGCGCTAGCACAGATACGCAGTATTTT.

This rearrangement joins TRBV30 to TRBJ2-3, with D possibly TRBD1 on 5 matching bases. Deletions cut 4 bases from V and 7 bases from J, with 15 bases between. The CDR3 loop spans 13 amino acids. CDR1 is GTSNPN, CDR2 SVGIG, per germline (reference sequence). The CDR3 DNA sequence: TGTGCCTGGAATGTCCTGCAGGGAAATACGCAGTATTTT. It translates to CAWNVLQGNTQYF. Variable domain in full (rest from reference TRBV30 and TRBJ2-3): SQTIHQWPATLVQPVGSPLSLECTVEGTSNPNLYWYRQAAGRGLQLLFYSVGIGQISSEVPQNLSASRPQDRQFILSSKKLLLSDSGFYLCAWNVLQGNTQYFGPGTRLTVL.

The genes are TRBV4-2 and TRBJ1-6, with 7 nucleotides matching TRBD1. Germline V gene data show CDR1 as LGHNA and CDR2 as YNFKEQ. This CDR3 has 16 amino acids. The V and J ends lost 2 bases and 6 bases, in that order; junction bases with no gene match: 7. CDR3 sequence (DNA): TGTGCCAGCAGCCAATTCGGACAGGAGATTAATTCACCCCTCCACTTT. This encodes CASSQFGQEINSPLHF.

This clone occurred a few times. The J gene is TRBJ2-5, the V gene TRBV5-4; no definite D call. The end of the DNA aligns better with TRBJ2-7, so the J call may be wrong. Germline assignment: CDR1 SGHNT and CDR2 YYREEE (reference sequence). The CDR3 sequence is 13 residues long. As DNA, the CDR3 is TGTGCCAGCAGCTTGCCCGACTCCTACGAGCAGTACTTC. Protein: CASSLPDSYEQYF.

This chain joins TRBV28 and TRBJ1-5, with a weak D call TRBD1 (6 bases). This CDR3 has 16 amino acids. V dropped 2 bases and J dropped 1 base, with 12 bases sitting between them. Germline V lookup: CDR1 MDHEN, CDR2 SYDVKM. The CDR3: CASSLTGQLSNQPQHF. The CDR3 DNA reads as TGTGCCAGCAGTTTAACAGGACAGCTCAGCAATCAGCCCCAGCATTTT.

The chain joins TRBV7-9 to TRBJ2-2, with D perhaps matching TRBD1 (6 bases). Between the trimmed V and J ends, which lost 5 bases and 7 bases, there was a span of 17 bases. The CDR3 consists of 15 residues. The germline V gene has CDR1 SEHNR and CDR2 FQNEAQ (reference sequence). CDR3 residues: CASSLGPGEDGELFF. CDR3 sequence (DNA): TGTGCCAGCAGCCTAGGTCCAGGGGAAGACGGGGAGCTGTTTTTT. Full variable domain (rest looked up from reference TRBV7-9 and TRBJ2-2): DTGVSQNPRHKITKRGQNVTFRCDPISEHNRLYWYRQTLGQGPEFLTYFQNEAQLEKSRLLSDRFSAERPKGSFSTLEIQRTEQGDSAMYLCASSLGPGEDGELFFGEGSRLTVL.

The CDR3 here is CASSQERNTIYF. CDR3 sequence (DNA): TGTGCCAGCAGCCAGGAGAGAAACACCATATATTTT. The rearrangement links TRBV4-2 to TRBJ1-3, with D unresolved. CDR3 length equals 12 residues. Germline V gives CDR1 LGHNA, CDR2 YNFKEQ. V was shortened by 3 bases and J by 5 bases, with 5 bases between the two germline ends.

This chain links TRBV19 with TRBJ1-2; TRBD1 is a possible D gene (6 bases). In germline, CDR1 is LNHDA, CDR2 SQIVND (reference sequence). The CDR3 consists of 15 residues. Trimming took off 10 bases at V and 4 bases at J, with 22 bases between the two ends. CDR3 sequence reads: CATLSDSVSTYGYTF. In DNA, the CDR3 is TGTGCCACCCTTTCGGACAGCGTCTCGACCTATGGCTACACCTTC.

The V call is TRBV2, the J call TRBJ1-1, with D uncertain. Trimming shortened V by 2 bases and J by 5 bases, and 12 bases separated the two germline ends. Germline CDR1 reads SNHLY; CDR2 reads FYNNEI. This CDR3 is built from 14 residues. The CDR3 bases are TGTGCCAGCAGTGAAAACCCGGGTACGACTGAAGCTTTCTTT. It specifies CASSENPGTTEAFF.

Note on this clone: The same CDR3 is also encoded by other DNA sequences in this sample. This chain uses TRBV27 with TRBJ1-2; the D gene is possibly TRBD1 (6 bases). Germline V CDR1 and CDR2: MNHEY, SMNVEV (reference sequence). V was pared by 4 bases and J by 2 bases, with 8 bases between. The CDR3 covers 13 residues. DNA of the CDR3: TGTGCCAGCAGTTCTCAGGGGAACTATGGCTACACCTTC. Translated: CASSSQGNYGYTF.

The rearrangement joins TRBV4-3 to TRBJ1-5; 7 bases map to TRBD1. The CDR3 runs 15 residues. Germline V gives CDR1 LGHNA, CDR2 YSLEER. Trimming removed 0 bases from V and 4 bases from J; junction bases left unmatched: 3. The CDR3 here is CASSQDGDRNQPQHF. CDR3 DNA sequence: TGCGCCAGCAGCCAAGATGGGGACAGAAATCAGCCCCAGCATTTT.